The sequence of this T cell receptor (beta chain) was determined in a study of identical twins. V dropped 6 bases and J dropped 2; count of bases not matched to a gene: 5. This CDR3 comprises 14 residues. Germline loops: CDR1 SGHKS, CDR2 YYEKEE (reference sequence). TCRdb called the 5' RACE reads again in MiXCR, with one record for every CDR3 protein. Of nearly 250,000 distinct CDR3 sequences in the sample, roughly 7% were seen once. The same sample was also used in a study of yellow fever vaccine responses in identical twins.

The receptor was isolated from a woman younger than 35 in good health. This chain joins TRBV5-5 and TRBJ2-5, with 9 bases fitting TRBD1. Sequences were obtained from memory (CD45RO+) T cells sorted from blood. CDR3 in DNA: TGTGCCAGCATCCCTGGACAGGGGCAAGAGACCCAGTACTTC. Encoded protein: CASIPGQGQETQYF.